The clone carrying this TCR beta chain was counted only a few times. What it recognizes is unknown. CDR3 size: 14 residues. V shed 6 bases and J 0 bases; nucleotides not matched to a gene: 5. The germline V gene encodes CDR1 SQVTM and CDR2 ANQGSEA. This specimen comes from a study of cytomegalovirus exposure and HLA in healthy donors. Study findings and constraints: 87-base-pair reads could not separate some V segments, including TRBV6-2 and TRBV6-3. According to the study, around 150 TCR beta chains were cytomegalovirus-associated.

The primer mix had 60 Vbeta and 13 Jbeta primers. The protocol was immunoSEQ multiplex PCR, while the TCRdb copy is restricted to in-frame clones and leaves out a portion. The sample has over 65,000 clones; more than 60% are singletons. This chain joins TRBV29-1 and TRBJ2-3; 8 bases map to TRBD2. The source is a human donor in good health. The sample consisted of PBMCs. CDR3: CSVELAASTDTQYF. As DNA, the CDR3 is TGCAGCGTGGAACTAGCGGCGAGCACAGATACGCAGTATTTT.